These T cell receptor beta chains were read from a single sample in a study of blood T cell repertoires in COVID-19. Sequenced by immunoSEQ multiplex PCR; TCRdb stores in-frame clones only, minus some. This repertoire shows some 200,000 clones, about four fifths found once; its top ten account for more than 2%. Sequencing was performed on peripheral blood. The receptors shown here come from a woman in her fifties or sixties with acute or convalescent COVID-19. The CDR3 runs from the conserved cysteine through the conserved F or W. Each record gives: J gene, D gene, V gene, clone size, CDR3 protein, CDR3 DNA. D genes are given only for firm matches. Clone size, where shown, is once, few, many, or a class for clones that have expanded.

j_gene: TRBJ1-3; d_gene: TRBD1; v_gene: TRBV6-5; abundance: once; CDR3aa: CASSYSSGGSGNTIYF; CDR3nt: TGTGCCAGCAGTTACTCGTCAGGGGGTTCTGGAAACACCATATATTTT
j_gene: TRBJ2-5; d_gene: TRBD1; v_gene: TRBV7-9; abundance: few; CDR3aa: CAVTGQGAETQYF; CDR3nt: TGTGCTGTCACGGGACAGGGGGCTGAGACCCAGTACTTC
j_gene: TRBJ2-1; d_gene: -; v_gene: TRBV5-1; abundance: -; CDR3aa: CASSLQGGSEHEQFF; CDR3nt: TGCGCCAGCAGCTTACAGGGCGGTAGTGAGCATGAGCAGTTCTTC
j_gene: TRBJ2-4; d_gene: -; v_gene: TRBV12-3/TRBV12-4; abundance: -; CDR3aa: CASSFGSIQYF; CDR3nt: TGTGCCAGCAGTTTTGGTAGCATTCAGTACTTC
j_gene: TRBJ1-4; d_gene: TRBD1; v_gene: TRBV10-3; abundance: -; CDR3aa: CAISEAGQGARPEKLFF; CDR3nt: TGTGCCATCAGTGAGGCGGGACAGGGGGCGCGACCTGAAAAACTGTTTTTT
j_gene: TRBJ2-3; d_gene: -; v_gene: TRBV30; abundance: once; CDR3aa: CAWNSVSDTQYF; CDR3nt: TGTGCCTGGAATAGCGTTTCCGATACGCAGTATTTT
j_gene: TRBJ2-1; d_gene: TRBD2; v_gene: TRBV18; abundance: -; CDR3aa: CASSPGEGPYNEQFF; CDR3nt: TGTGCCAGCTCACCAGGGGAGGGGCCATACAATGAGCAGTTCTTC
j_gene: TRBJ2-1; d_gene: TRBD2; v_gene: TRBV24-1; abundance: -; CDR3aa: CATSSGGPYNEQFF; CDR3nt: TGTGCCACCAGTAGCGGGGGACCATACAATGAGCAGTTCTTC
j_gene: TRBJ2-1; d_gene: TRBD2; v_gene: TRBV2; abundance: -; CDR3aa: CASSPMPWGGTRGEQFF; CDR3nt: TGTGCCAGCAGCCCTATGCCCTGGGGGGGGACGAGGGGTGAGCAGTTCTTC
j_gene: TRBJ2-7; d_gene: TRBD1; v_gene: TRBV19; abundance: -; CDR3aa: CASSPKTGWRYYEQYF; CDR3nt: TGTGCCAGTAGTCCTAAGACAGGGTGGCGCTACTACGAGCAGTACTTC
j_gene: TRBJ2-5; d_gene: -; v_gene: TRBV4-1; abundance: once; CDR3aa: CASSQPTGFTETQYF; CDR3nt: TGCGCCAGCAGCCAACCCACAGGGTTTACAGAGACCCAGTACTTC
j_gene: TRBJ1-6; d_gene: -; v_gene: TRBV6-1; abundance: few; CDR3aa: CASSETYSKSSPLHF; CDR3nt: TGTGCCAGCAGTGAAACCTATAGTAAGTCTTCACCCCTCCACTTT
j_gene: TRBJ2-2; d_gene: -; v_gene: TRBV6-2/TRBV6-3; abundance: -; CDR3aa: CASSYVSGRTGELFF; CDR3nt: TGTGCCAGCAGTTACGTTTCAGGGCGAACCGGGGAGCTGTTTTTT
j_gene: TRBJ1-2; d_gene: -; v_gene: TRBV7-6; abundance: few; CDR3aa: CASSLAGGSNYGYTF; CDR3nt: TGTGCCAGCAGCTTAGCGGGAGGGTCTAACTATGGCTACACCTTC
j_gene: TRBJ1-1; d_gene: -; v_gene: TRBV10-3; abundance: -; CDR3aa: CAISDPVLNTEAFF; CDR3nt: TGTGCCATCAGTGATCCAGTTCTGAACACTGAAGCTTTCTTT
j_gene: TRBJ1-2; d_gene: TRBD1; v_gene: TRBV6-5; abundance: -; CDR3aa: CASRDRVRYGYTF; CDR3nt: TGTGCCAGCCGGGACAGGGTAAGGTATGGCTACACCTTC
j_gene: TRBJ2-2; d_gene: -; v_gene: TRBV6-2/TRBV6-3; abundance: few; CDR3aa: CASSYSRNTGELFF; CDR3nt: TGTGCCAGCAGTTACTCTAGGAACACCGGGGAGCTGTTTTTT
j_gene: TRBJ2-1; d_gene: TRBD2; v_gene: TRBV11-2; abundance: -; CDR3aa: CASSRGDEQFF; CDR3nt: TGTGCCAGCAGCCGGGGGGATGAGCAGTTCTTC
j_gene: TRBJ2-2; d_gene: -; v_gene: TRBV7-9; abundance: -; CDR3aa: CASSLATGFTGELFF; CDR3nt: TGTGCCAGCAGCTTAGCGACAGGTTTCACCGGGGAGCTGTTTTTT
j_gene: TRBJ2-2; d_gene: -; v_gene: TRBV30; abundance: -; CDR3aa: CAWRRTENTGELFF; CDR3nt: TGTGCCTGGAGACGGACAGAAAACACCGGGGAGCTGTTTTTT
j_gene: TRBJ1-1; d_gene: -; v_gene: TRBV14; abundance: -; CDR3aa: CASSQGPGLNTEAFF; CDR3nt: TGTGCCAGCAGCCAAGGTCCGGGTCTGAACACTGAAGCTTTCTTT
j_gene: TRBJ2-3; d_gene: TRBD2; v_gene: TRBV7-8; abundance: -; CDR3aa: CASSLLAGGFTDTQYF; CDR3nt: TGTGCCAGCAGCTTGTTAGCGGGGGGGTTCACAGATACGCAGTATTTT
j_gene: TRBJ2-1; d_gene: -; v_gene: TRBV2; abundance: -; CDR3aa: CASSQEFVSGNEQFF; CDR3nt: TGTGCCAGCAGCCAGGAATTTGTGTCCGGCAATGAGCAGTTCTTC
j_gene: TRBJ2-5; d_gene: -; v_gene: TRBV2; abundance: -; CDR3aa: CASSEQGRETQYF; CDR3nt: TGTGCCAGCAGTGAACAGGGGCGGGAGACCCAGTACTTC
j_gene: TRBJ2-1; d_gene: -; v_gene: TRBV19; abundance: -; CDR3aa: CASSMVGEQFF; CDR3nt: TGTGCCAGTAGTATGGTCGGTGAGCAGTTCTTC
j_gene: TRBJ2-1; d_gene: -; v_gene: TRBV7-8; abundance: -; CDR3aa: CASSLAAGFHEQFF; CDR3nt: TGTGCCAGCAGCTTAGCGGCGGGTTTCCATGAGCAGTTCTTC
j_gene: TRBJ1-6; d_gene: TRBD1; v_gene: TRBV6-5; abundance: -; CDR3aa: CASRQGDSPLHF; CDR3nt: TGTGCCAGCCGACAGGGAGATTCACCCCTCCACTTT
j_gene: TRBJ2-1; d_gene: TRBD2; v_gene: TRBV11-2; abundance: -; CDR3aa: CASSPGLAGGRYHEQFF; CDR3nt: TGTGCCAGCAGCCCGGGACTAGCGGGGGGGAGGTACCATGAGCAGTTCTTC
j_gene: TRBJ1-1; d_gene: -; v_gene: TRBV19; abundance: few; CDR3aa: CASKSRGNTEAFF; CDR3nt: TGTGCCAGTAAATCTCGGGGAAACACTGAAGCTTTCTTT
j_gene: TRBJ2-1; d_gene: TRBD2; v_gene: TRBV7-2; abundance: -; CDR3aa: CASSLVAGGYNEQFF; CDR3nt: TGTGCCAGCAGCTTAGTTGCGGGGGGATACAATGAGCAGTTCTTC
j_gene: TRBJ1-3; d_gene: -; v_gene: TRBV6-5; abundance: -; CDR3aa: CASSDFQGSGNTIYF; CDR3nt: TGTGCCAGCAGCGATTTCCAGGGTTCAGGAAACACCATATATTTT
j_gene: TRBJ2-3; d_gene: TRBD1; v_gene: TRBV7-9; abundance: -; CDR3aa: CASSSDRGADTQYF; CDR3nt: TGTGCCAGCAGCTCGGACAGGGGTGCAGATACGCAGTATTTT
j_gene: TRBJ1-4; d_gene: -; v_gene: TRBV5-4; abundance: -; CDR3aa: CASSLVGGSEEKLFF; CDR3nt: TGTGCCAGCAGCTTGGTTGGGGGCTCGGAGGAAAAACTGTTTTTT
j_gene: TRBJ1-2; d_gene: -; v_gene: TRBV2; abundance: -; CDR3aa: CASSNSTGNYGYTF; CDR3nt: TGTGCCAGCAGTAATAGCACAGGGAACTATGGCTACACCTTC
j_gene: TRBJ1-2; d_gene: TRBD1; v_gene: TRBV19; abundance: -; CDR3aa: CASSPQGSLGYGYTF; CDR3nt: TGTGCCAGTAGTCCACAGGGGTCTTTGGGCTATGGCTACACCTTC
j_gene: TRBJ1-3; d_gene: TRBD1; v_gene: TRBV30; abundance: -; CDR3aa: CALNRDRASSGNTIYF; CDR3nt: TGTGCCCTAAATCGGGACAGGGCGAGCTCTGGAAACACCATATATTTT
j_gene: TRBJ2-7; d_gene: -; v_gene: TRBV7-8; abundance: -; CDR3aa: CASSLGGWTGTYEQYF; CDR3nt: TGTGCCAGCAGCTTGGGGGGGTGGACAGGGACCTACGAGCAGTACTTC
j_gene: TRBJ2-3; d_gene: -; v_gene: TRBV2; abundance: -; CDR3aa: CASLARTGGRDWADTQYF; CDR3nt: TGTGCCAGTCTAGCCAGGACGGGGGGCCGCGACTGGGCAGATACGCAGTATTTT
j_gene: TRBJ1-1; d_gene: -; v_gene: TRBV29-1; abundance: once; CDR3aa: CSVKREGMSNTEAFF; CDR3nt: TGCAGCGTGAAGCGGGAAGGGATGTCGAACACTGAAGCTTTCTTT
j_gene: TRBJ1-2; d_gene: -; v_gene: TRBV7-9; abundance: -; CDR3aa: CASSRDWGYTF; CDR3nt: TGTGCCAGCAGTCGAGACTGGGGCTACACCTTC
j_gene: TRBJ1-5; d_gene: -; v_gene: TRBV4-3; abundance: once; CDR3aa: CASSQGGGQQPQHF; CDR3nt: TGCGCCAGCAGCCAAGGCGGGGGGCAACAGCCCCAGCATTTT
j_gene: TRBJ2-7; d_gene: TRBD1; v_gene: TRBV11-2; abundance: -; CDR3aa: CASSLPGGTGLVEQYF; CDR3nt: TGTGCCAGCAGCTTACCTGGCGGGACAGGGTTGGTCGAGCAGTACTTC
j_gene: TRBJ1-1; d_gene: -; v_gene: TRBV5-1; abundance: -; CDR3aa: CASSLEGGDRSEAFF; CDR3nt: TGCGCCAGCAGCTTGGAGGGAGGGGACCGCTCTGAAGCTTTCTTT
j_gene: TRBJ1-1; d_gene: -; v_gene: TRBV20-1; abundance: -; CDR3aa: CSASGGLNTEAFF; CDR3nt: TGCAGTGCTAGTGGGGGCCTGAACACTGAAGCTTTCTTT
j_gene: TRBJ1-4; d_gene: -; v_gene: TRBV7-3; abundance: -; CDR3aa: CASSILRDTVREGEKLFF; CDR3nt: TGTGCCAGCAGCATCCTGAGAGATACCGTTAGGGAGGGGGAAAAACTGTTTTTT
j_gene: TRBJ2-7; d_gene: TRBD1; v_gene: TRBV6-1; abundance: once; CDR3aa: CASSEAFVTGGRYEQYF; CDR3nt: TGTGCCAGCAGTGAAGCGTTTGTGACAGGGGGCCGGTACGAGCAGTACTTC
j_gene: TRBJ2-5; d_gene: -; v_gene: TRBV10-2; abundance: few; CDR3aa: CASRGAPETQYF; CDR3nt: TGCGCCAGTCGGGGGGCCCCAGAGACCCAGTACTTC
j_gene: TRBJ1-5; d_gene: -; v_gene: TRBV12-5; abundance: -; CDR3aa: CASGLMRPDQPQHF; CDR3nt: TGTGCTAGTGGTTTGATGCGGCCCGATCAGCCCCAGCATTTT
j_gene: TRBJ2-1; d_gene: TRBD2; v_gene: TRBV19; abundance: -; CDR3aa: CASSIGGGMDEQFF; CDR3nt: TGTGCCAGTAGTATTGGGGGGGGGATGGATGAGCAGTTCTTC
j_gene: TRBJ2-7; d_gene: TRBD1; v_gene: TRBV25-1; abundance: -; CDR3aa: CASSGTGIQGEQYF; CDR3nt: TGTGCCAGCAGTGGGACAGGGATTCAGGGCGAGCAGTACTTC
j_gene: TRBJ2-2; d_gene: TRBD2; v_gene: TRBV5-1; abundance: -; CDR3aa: CASSFTSGGTGELFF; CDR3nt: TGCGCCAGCAGCTTTACTAGCGGGGGGACCGGGGAGCTGTTTTTT
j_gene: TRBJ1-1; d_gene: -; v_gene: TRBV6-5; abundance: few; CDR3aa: CASSSGRNTEAFF; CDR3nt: TGTGCCAGCAGTTCAGGTAGGAACACTGAAGCTTTCTTT
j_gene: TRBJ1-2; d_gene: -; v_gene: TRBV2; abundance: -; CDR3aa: CASTEGGGLGYGYTF; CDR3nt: TGTGCCAGCACCGAAGGGGGGGGGCTGGGCTATGGCTACACCTTC
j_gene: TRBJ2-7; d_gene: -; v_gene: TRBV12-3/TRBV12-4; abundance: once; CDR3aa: CASRLTGTYEQYF; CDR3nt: TGTGCCAGCAGGCTTACAGGGACCTACGAGCAGTACTTC